This T cell receptor beta chain was obtained from a study of T-cell memory formation after mild COVID-19. Overall study: Clusters were largely donor specific.

UMIs and sample barcodes were carried by the TCR alpha and TCR beta cDNA libraries that 5'RACE produced using constant-segment primers. TCRdb re-called the 5' RACE reads through MiXCR, storing one row per CDR3 protein. The sample consists of around 300,000 distinct CDR3 sequences, roughly an eighth of them appearing once. Whole-study results and caveats: Clones that got smaller from day 15 to 85 had even CD4/CD8, while clones growing later tipped toward CD4+. Some responding clones appeared in pre-infection memory, suggesting cross-reactive memory joined.

This clonotype was detected a few times. Its antigen is currently unknown. The junction had 7 bases not matched to a gene; V was cut back by 6 bases and J by 8 bases. The CDR3 is made up of 14 amino acids. The rearrangement links TRBV12-3 or TRBV12-4 to TRBJ1-6; 7 bases line up with TRBD1. Material: PBMCs or a T cell subset sorted from them (not recorded which). This receptor was obtained from a man aged 18 to 29 who had mild COVID-19 (a few samples of this study predate the infection). Cell type and time point are not known. As DNA, the CDR3 is TGTGCCAGCAGCTTGACAGGGAGGGATTCACCCCTCCACTTT. This gives the protein CASSLTGRDSPLHF.